This T cell receptor (beta chain) appears in the sequencing data of a study of blood T cell repertoires in COVID-19. Authors' methods: Quantification of nucleated cells was approximated via reference gene primer amplification. Sequencing was performed with immunoSEQ multiplex PCR; in TCRdb, only in-frame clones are kept and a portion is missing. That table gives V, J and clone size, and the DNA gave D and trimming. Counted here are around 300,000 clones, around 90% occurring once; the ten biggest clones make up roughly 6.2%. Study members were between about 18 and 100 years old and lived in some 22 US regions. Participant-given clinical history determined each cohort assignment. For recovered donors of Cohort 3, there were two negative PCRs, clearance, or symptom resolution. CDR3 length equals 15 residues. Unmatched junction bases numbered 9, after V lost 0 bases and J lost 10 bases. Germline lookup yields CDR1 SGHRS and CDR2 YFSETQ.

This clonotype was sampled from a woman aged 35 to 49 who had recovered from COVID-19. What was sequenced was PBMCs or T cells enriched from blood (not recorded which). The V gene is TRBV5-1, the J gene TRBJ1-1; 10 positions match TRBD1. The CDR3 loop reads CASSLAGQGSEVAFF. The CDR3 nucleotides read TGCGCCAGCAGCTTGGCGGGACAGGGGTCAGAGGTAGCTTTCTTT. Looking up the rest from reference TRBV5-1 and TRBJ1-1 gives the full variable domain: KAGVTQTPRYLIKTRGQQVTLSCSPISGHRSVSWYQQTPGQGLQFLFEYFSETQRNKGNFPGRFSGRQFSNSRSEMNVSTLELGDSALYLCASSLAGQGSEVAFFGQGTRLTVV.